A selection of T cell receptor beta chains follows, all from one sample in a study of cytomegalovirus exposure and HLA in healthy donors. The protocol was immunoSEQ multiplex PCR, while the TCRdb copy is restricted to in-frame clones and leaves out a portion. This table has some 200,000 clones, around four fifths appearing once. The sequenced sample was PBMCs. All receptors derive from a woman under 30 in good health and CMV-seronegative. Both conserved end residues are part of each CDR3. The order of the fields is J gene, V gene, CDR3 length, CDR3 protein.

TRBJ1-5,TRBV18,14,CASSPGEGRVSQHF
TRBJ2-7,TRBV11-3,14,CASSFTTSGGRLYF
TRBJ2-7,TRBV11-2,19,CASSFPGGHQLSTGYEQYF
TRBJ2-7,TRBV2,13,CASSEQGMYEQYF
TRBJ2-7,TRBV27,15,CASRELTGGSYEQYF
TRBJ2-7,TRBV6-5,13,CASKRDNSYEQYF
TRBJ1-1,TRBV18,15,CASSPSDRTNTEAFF
TRBJ2-1,TRBV14,15,CASSEGLAGWGEQFF
TRBJ1-5,TRBV29-1,13,CSVGPASNQPQHF
TRBJ1-2,TRBV6-6,16,CASSYSQGAANYGYTF
-,TRBV18,18,CASSPLVSAQQSVYEQYF
TRBJ1-2,TRBV7-9,14,CASSLGGVGHGYTF
TRBJ2-2,TRBV15,15,CATSGWTGNTGELFF
TRBJ1-5,TRBV29-1,12,CSVSEVGQPQHF
TRBJ1-1,TRBV28,14,CASILEGGTTEAFF
TRBJ2-5,TRBV28,11,CASSSSPRQYF
TRBJ2-2,TRBV19,17,CASSLHSPGGWTGELFF
TRBJ1-4,TRBV9,14,CASSATGNFEKLFF
TRBJ2-5,TRBV2,11,CASSAQETQYF
TRBJ2-5,TRBV27,13,CASGWGGLETQYF
TRBJ2-7,TRBV6-1,13,CASSVTGDYEQYF
TRBJ2-7,TRBV6-5,14,CASSPREGSYEQYF
TRBJ1-5,TRBV19,12,CASSPGNQPQHF
TRBJ2-5,TRBV10-2,14,CASSDIAGEETQYF
TRBJ2-1,TRBV9,14,CASSVALAGNEQFF
TRBJ2-3,TRBV19,14,CASTPPGGRDTQYF
TRBJ1-3,TRBV25-1,15,CASSEFGLSGNTIYF
TRBJ1-6,TRBV10-1,13,CASSPGGNSPLHF
TRBJ2-2,TRBV5-4,15,CASSLADRATGELFF
TRBJ1-5,TRBV2,12,CASSGDLQPQHF
TRBJ2-3,TRBV6-4,16,CASSPGVAGGTDTQYF
TRBJ2-4,TRBV28,14,CASSLSQGGNIQYF
TRBJ1-2,TRBV2,14,CASKNRSGGYGYTF
TRBJ2-1,TRBV15,13,CATGVTGRNEQFF
TRBJ2-7,TRBV10-1,15,CASSAGGDRSNEQYF
TRBJ2-5,TRBV7-8,13,CASSLAEKRTQYF
TRBJ1-1,TRBV11-2,16,CASSRTTGSPEGEAFF
TRBJ2-7,TRBV9,14,CASSIWDSSYEQYF
TRBJ1-6,TRBV5-4,16,CASSQDRGLGNSPLHF
TRBJ2-1,TRBV12-5,20,CASGLGGLMTSGGSYNEQFF